Listed here are 19 T cell receptor beta chains from one sample, sequenced in a study of PD-L1 blockade in urothelial cancer. Assay: immunoSEQ multiplex PCR; the TCRdb copy retains only in-frame clones and omits some. The sample consists of some 100,000 clones, approximately 90% of them appearing once. The specimen was PBMCs, collected around atezolizumab (anti-PD-L1) treatment. These receptors all stem from a woman of 80 years or more with urothelial cancer.

This chain uses TRBV18 with TRBJ1-4, with D unclear. Germline V CDR1 and CDR2: KGHSH, LQKENI. Trimming pared 0 bases from V and 8 bases from J, leaving 7 bases between. The CDR3 covers 13 residues. The CDR3 protein is CASSPPLREKLFF. DNA for the CDR3: TGTGCCAGCTCACCACCTCTACGGGAAAAACTGTTTTTT.

The chain combines TRBV19 with TRBJ1-5; TRBD1 agrees at 8 bases. Germline V gene sequence: CDR1 LNHDA, CDR2 SQIVND (reference sequence). This CDR3 comprises 18 residues. The ends lost 0 bases at V and 6 bases at J; junction bases unmatched: 13. In DNA form, the CDR3 reads TGTGCCAGTAGTATAGATCGGGGGCAGGGGGCTTTTCTTCAGCCCCAGCATTTT. Amino acid sequence: CASSIDRGQGAFLQPQHF.

This clone was observed a single time. V is TRBV5-4 and J is TRBJ2-3; 7 nucleotides match TRBD2. Germline V gene sequence: CDR1 SGHNT, CDR2 YYREEE (reference sequence). The CDR3 contains 17 residues. V was pared by 0 bases and J by 5 bases, with 12 bases of the junction left unmatched. CDR3 residues: CASSLGGRAPREDTQYF. The DNA for the CDR3 is TGTGCCAGCAGCTTGGGGGGGAGGGCCCCTCGTGAAGATACGCAGTATTTT.

In this sample, this clone turned up once. The chain links TRBV18 to TRBJ2-7; 9 nucleotides match TRBD1. The germline V gene encodes CDR1 KGHSH and CDR2 LQKENI. CDR3 length: 14 amino acids. Trimming took 6 bases from V and 5 from J; bases not matched to a gene: 8. CDR3 sequence reads: CASSRDRVGDEQYF. CDR3 in DNA: TGTGCCAGCTCTCGGGACAGGGTTGGAGACGAGCAGTACTTC.

V usage is TRBV4-1 and J usage is TRBJ2-7; 7 bases fit TRBD1. Germline V gene data show CDR1 as MGHRA and CDR2 as YSYEKL. There are 15 residues in the CDR3. Trimming removed 4 bases from V and 4 bases from J; junction bases left unmatched: 10. CDR3 protein: CASSPMEQGQYEQYF. For the CDR3, the DNA is TGCGCCAGCAGCCCTATGGAACAGGGGCAATACGAGCAGTACTTC.

The chain carries TRBV5-1 and TRBJ1-5, with 10 bases aligning to TRBD1. Looked up from germline, CDR1 is SGHRS and CDR2 is YFSETQ. The CDR3 extends over 14 amino acids. The J segment lost 7 bases and the V segment lost 0 bases, leaving 1 base of the junction unmatched. In DNA form, the CDR3 reads TGCGCCAGCAGCTTGGAGACAGGGGGCCAGCCCCAGCATTTT. It translates to CASSLETGGQPQHF.

The J gene is TRBJ2-4, the V gene TRBV28; TRBD1 aligns across 8 bases. Germline trimming cut 2 bases from V and 0 bases from J; bases unmatched to any gene: 3. The CDR3 totals 16 residues. The germline V gene encodes CDR1 MDHEN and CDR2 SYDVKM. CDR3 sequence reads: CASSLQGAVAKNIQYF. The CDR3 region has the DNA TGTGCCAGCAGTTTACAGGGGGCCGTAGCCAAAAACATTCAGTACTTC.

V and J are TRBV4-2 and TRBJ2-1, with 14 bases that match TRBD2. Germline lookup yields CDR1 LGHNA and CDR2 YNFKEQ. V gave up 4 bases and J gave up 8 bases; unmatched junction bases: 4. There are 15 residues in the CDR3. CDR3 in DNA: TGTGCCAGCAGCCCGACTAGCGGGAGGGTCGATGAGCAGTTCTTC. It specifies CASSPTSGRVDEQFF.

The chain employs TRBV28 and TRBJ2-7, with TRBD1 as a possible D gene (7 bases). Looked up from germline, CDR1 is MDHEN and CDR2 is SYDVKM. The CDR3 loop spans 14 amino acids. V was shortened by 5 bases and J by 0 bases, with 11 bases between the two germline ends. The CDR3 nucleotides read TGTGCCAGCAGTACGGGGGACAGCTCCTACGAGCAGTACTTC. It translates to CASSTGDSSYEQYF.

The chain links TRBV5-4 to TRBJ2-5; possibly TRBD1 for D (5 bases). The CDR3 is 15 residues long. The germline gives CDR1 SGHNT, CDR2 YYREEE (reference sequence). Trimming left V 4 bases short and J 5 bases short, with 18 bases between. The CDR3 DNA follows: TGTGCCAGCAGCGTATCGTCTGGGGCAACGGAGACCCAGTACTTC. Translated, it gives CASSVSSGATETQYF.

V gene TRBV11-3 combines with J gene TRBJ2-6, with TRBD1 identical over 10 bases. The CDR3 runs 20 residues. The V segment lost 4 bases and the J segment 2 bases; nucleotides outside the gene matches: 14. Germline V gives CDR1 SGHNT, CDR2 YENEEA. The CDR3 DNA is TGTGCCAGCAGCTCCAGGGGGCCCGGGACAGGGGCCCCTGGGGCCAACGTCCTGACTTTC. As protein: CASSSRGPGTGAPGANVLTF.

The gene calls are TRBV19 and TRBJ2-7; D possibly corresponds to TRBD1 (6 bases). The ends were cut back, 3 bases at V and 0 bases at J, with 9 bases in the middle. Germline CDR1 and CDR2: LNHDA and SQIVND (reference sequence). The CDR3 runs to 14 residues. In DNA, the CDR3 is TGTGCCAGTAGTATCAACAGGGTCTCCTACGAGCAGTACTTC. Amino acids: CASSINRVSYEQYF.

The rearrangement uses TRBV19 and TRBJ2-6; 8 bases match TRBD2. V shed 7 bases, J shed 0 bases, and the junction held 8 bases outside the gene matches. The CDR3 covers 17 residues. Germline-derived CDR1 and CDR2 are LNHDA and SQIVND (reference sequence). The CDR3 DNA follows: TGTGCCAGTAACCGCCCCGCGGGGGGCTCTGGGGCCAACGTCCTGACTTTC. Protein sequence: CASNRPAGGSGANVLTF.

This sequence joins TRBV10-3 and TRBJ2-7; tentatively, D is TRBD1 (5 bases). The CDR3 runs 11 residues. Trimming cost V 8 bases and J 2 bases, with 7 bases left between them. Germline CDR1 ENHRY, CDR2 SYGVKD. The CDR3 DNA reads as TGTGCCATCCAAGGGGCCTACGAGCAGTACTTC. This encodes CAIQGAYEQYF.

The chain combines TRBV30 with TRBJ2-7, with D possibly TRBD1 on 5 matching bases. The V end lost 3 bases, the J end lost 3 bases, and 12 bases lay between the germline ends. Germline CDR1 and CDR2: GTSNPN and SVGIG (reference sequence). The CDR3 is made up of 13 amino acids. The CDR3 DNA sequence: TGTGCCTGGAGGGTAACAGGTCTCTACGAGCAGTACTTC. Its protein is CAWRVTGLYEQYF.

In its sample, this clone was seen once. This rearrangement joins TRBV5-6 to TRBJ1-5; possible D gene TRBD1, 5 bases. Trimming removed 0 bases from V and 3 bases from J, with 10 bases in between. CDR1 and CDR2 from the germline V gene are SGHDT and YYEEEE. This CDR3 has 15 residues. The CDR3: CASSLAGAHNQPQHF. Written as DNA, the CDR3 is TGTGCCAGCAGCTTGGCTGGGGCCCACAATCAGCCCCAGCATTTT.

This clone showed up just a few times. This sequence joins TRBV7-9 and TRBJ1-5; D is unclear. Deletions cut 5 bases from V and 0 bases from J, with 8 bases between. CDR3 length: 14 amino acids. Germline CDR1 SEHNR, CDR2 FQNEAQ (reference sequence). CDR3 in DNA: TGTGCCAGCAGCCTTAGCAGTAGCAATCAGCCCCAGCATTTT. The encoded protein is CASSLSSSNQPQHF.

The chain couples TRBV4-1 to TRBJ2-3; D possibly corresponds to TRBD2 (5 bases). This CDR3 is built from 16 residues. Germline V gene sequence: CDR1 MGHRA, CDR2 YSYEKL. The V end lost 0 bases, the J end lost 2 bases, and 12 bases lay between the germline ends. This chain's CDR3 is CASSQEVAGYTDTQYF. Written as DNA, the CDR3 is TGCGCCAGCAGCCAAGAAGTGGCGGGTTACACAGATACGCAGTATTTT.

V gene TRBV6-1 combines with J gene TRBJ1-2; 7 bases are shared with TRBD1. This CDR3 is 15 amino acids long. CDR1 MNHNS and CDR2 SASEGT come from the germline V gene. The junction had 14 bases not matched to a gene; V was cut back by 7 bases and J by 6 bases. CDR3 residues: CASNEGAVRANGYTF. CDR3 in DNA: TGTGCCAGCAATGAGGGGGCGGTAAGGGCGAATGGCTACACCTTC.